These 18 T cell receptor beta chains came from one sample sequenced in a study of technical replicates of blood from several donors. Clones were sequenced by immunoSEQ multiplex PCR, and TCRdb holds only the in-frame ones, with some missing. The sample consists of 65,000 to 80,000 clones, 98% of them appearing once. Source material: T cells isolated from PBMCs. The receptors were gathered from a human donor in good health.

The chain carries TRBV2 and TRBJ1-2, with TRBD1 identical over 9 bases. The V and J ends lost 6 bases and 5 bases, in that order; junction bases with no gene match: 4. This CDR3 is 13 amino acids long. Germline V gives CDR1 SNHLY, CDR2 FYNNEI. The CDR3 spells CASRQGAQYGYTF. For the CDR3, the DNA is TGTGCCAGCAGACAGGGGGCTCAGTATGGCTACACCTTC.

The chain combines TRBV7-6 with TRBJ1-3; D unclear. The CDR3 runs to 17 residues. Germline lookup yields CDR1 SGHVS and CDR2 FNYEAQ. Trimming took off 1 base at V and 0 bases at J, with 13 bases between the two ends. The CDR3 DNA sequence: TGTGCCAGCAGCTTAGTTTTGGCAGATTTCTCTGGAAACACCATATATTTT. Amino acids: CASSLVLADFSGNTIYF.

This chain joins TRBV7-9 and TRBJ1-1; a possible D gene is TRBD1 (5 bases). The CDR3 loop spans 12 amino acids. Germline V gene sequence: CDR1 SEHNR, CDR2 FQNEAQ (reference sequence). The V end was cut by 8 bases, the J end by 1 base, with 8 bases between. CDR3 sequence: CASGGKNTEAFF. CDR3 in DNA: TGTGCCAGCGGGGGGAAGAACACTGAAGCTTTCTTT.

The chain has TRBV6-1 and TRBJ1-5; D ambiguous. V was pared by 4 bases and J by 7 bases, with 11 bases between. Germline CDR1 is MNHNS and CDR2 is SASEGT. The CDR3 loop spans 13 amino acids. Here the CDR3 DNA reads TGTGCCAGCAGTGCGGAGGCTAGGCAGCCCCAGCATTTT. This codes for CASSAEARQPQHF.

V is TRBV29-1 and J is TRBJ1-5; TRBD1 aligns across 8 bases. The V gene's germline CDR1 is SQVTM and CDR2 ANQGSEA. Trimming removed 4 bases from V and 4 bases from J; junction bases left unmatched: 3. The CDR3 loop spans 13 amino acids. The CDR3 nucleotides read TGCAGCGTTGGGACAGGGCGTAATCAGCCCCAGCATTTT. It specifies CSVGTGRNQPQHF.

The gene calls are TRBV6-1 and TRBJ2-1; D gene uncertain. The V end was cut by 4 bases, the J end by 4 bases, with 17 bases between. CDR1 is MNHNS and CDR2 is SASEGT in the germline V gene. The CDR3 is 16 residues long. CDR3 loop: CASSGDFPGPYNEQFF. CDR3 in DNA: TGTGCCAGCAGTGGAGACTTCCCCGGCCCGTACAATGAGCAGTTCTTC.

This sequence joins TRBV19 and TRBJ2-7, with D perhaps matching TRBD1 (6 bases). Germline V gene lookup returns CDR1 LNHDA and CDR2 SQIVND (reference sequence). There are 15 residues in the CDR3. Trimming removed 3 bases at V and 4 bases at J, with 16 bases between. The DNA of the CDR3 is TGTGCCAGTAGTATCTTGGGGGCTTCCATATACGAGCAGTACTTC. Residues: CASSILGASIYEQYF.

This chain joins TRBV11-3 and TRBJ2-7; no firm D call. The V end lost 1 base, the J end lost 0 bases, and 7 bases lay between the germline ends. This CDR3 has 14 residues. Germline CDR1 SGHNT, CDR2 YENEEA. CDR3 coding DNA: TGTGCCAGCAGCTTAGGGCCAATCTCCTACGAGCAGTACTTC. Its protein product is CASSLGPISYEQYF.

This clone occurred once. The chain combines TRBV2 with TRBJ1-2, with D unresolved. In germline, CDR1 is SNHLY, CDR2 FYNNEI. The V and J ends lost 8 bases and 8 bases respectively, with 6 bases between them. The CDR3 has 9 amino acids. CDR3 residues: CASRAGYTF. CDR3 coding DNA: TGTGCCAGCCGAGCGGGCTACACCTTC.

V is TRBV27 and J is TRBJ2-5; D unclear. The CDR3 contains 16 residues. Trimming removed 0 bases at V and 5 bases at J, with 16 bases between. Germline loops: CDR1 MNHEY, CDR2 SMNVEV (reference sequence). CDR3 loop: CASSLSYAGITETQYF. As DNA, the CDR3 is TGTGCCAGCAGTTTATCTTATGCAGGTATCACGGAGACCCAGTACTTC.

This clone showed up just once. This chain uses TRBV7-2 with TRBJ2-3, with 7 bases lining up with TRBD1. Germline trimming cut 1 base from V and 3 bases from J; bases unmatched to any gene: 7. Looked up from germline, CDR1 is SGHTA and CDR2 is FQGNSA. The CDR3 is 16 residues long. The CDR3 is CASSLGSGQATDTQYF. CDR3 in DNA: TGTGCCAGCAGCTTAGGGTCAGGACAGGCTACAGATACGCAGTATTTT.

This clone was counted a single time. The V gene is TRBV4-1, the J gene TRBJ2-1; 13 bases are a match to TRBD2. Germline-derived CDR1 and CDR2 are MGHRA and YSYEKL. The CDR3 spans 18 residues. Unmatched junction bases numbered 13, after V lost 2 bases and J lost 9 bases. The CDR3 region has the DNA TGCGCCAGCAGCCAATGGCGGTTACCGGGACTAGCGGGAACTGAGCAGTTCTTC. Amino acid sequence: CASSQWRLPGLAGTEQFF.

In nucleotides, the CDR3 is TGCAGCGCCCCGGATGAGGGCTACAACTATGGCTACACCTTC. Its translation: CSAPDEGYNYGYTF. V usage is TRBV29-1 and J usage is TRBJ1-2; D not certain. Germline lookup yields CDR1 SQVTM and CDR2 ANQGSEA. CDR3 length equals 14 residues. The ends were cut back, 7 bases at V and 2 bases at J, with 17 bases in the middle. Full variable domain (outside the CDR3, taken from reference TRBV29-1 and TRBJ1-2): SAVISQKPSRDICQRGTSLTIQCQVDSQVTMMFWYRQQPGQSLTLIATANQGSEATYESGFVIDKFPISRPNLTFSTLTVSNMSPEDSSIYLCSAPDEGYNYGYTFGSGTRLTVV.

This rearrangement joins TRBV1 to TRBJ2-5; no check of the table's D call, TRBD2, against the DNA was made. TRBV1 is marked as a pseudogene. CDR3 length: 11 residues. In DNA form, the CDR3 reads TGCACCAGCAGCCCCGGCGGGACCCAGTACTTC. Translation: CTSSPGGTQYF.

The rearrangement uses TRBV7-9 and TRBJ2-2, with TRBD2 as a possible D gene (5 bases). CDR3 length: 15 amino acids. CDR1 is SEHNR, CDR2 FQNEAQ, per germline (reference sequence). Trimming pared 4 bases from V and 0 bases from J, leaving 9 bases between. The CDR3 loop is CASSSGLTNTGELFF. The CDR3, as DNA: TGTGCCAGCAGCTCCGGACTTACGAACACCGGGGAGCTGTTTTTT.

The chain carries TRBV9 and TRBJ1-1; the match to TRBD1 covers 8 bases. Trimming took 0 bases from V and 0 from J; bases not matched to a gene: 7. From germline, CDR1 is SGDLS and CDR2 YYNGEE. This CDR3 region has 17 residues. The DNA for the CDR3 is TGTGCCAGCAGCGTAGTAGCAGGGGGCGCCATGAACACTGAAGCTTTCTTT. It yields the protein CASSVVAGGAMNTEAFF.

CDR3 in DNA: TGCGCCAGCAGTGATCCGACAGGGAGGTCGTACGAGCAGTACTTC. Encoded protein: CASSDPTGRSYEQYF. V usage is TRBV10-1 and J usage is TRBJ2-7, with a possible D match to TRBD1 (7 bases). Trimming stripped 3 bases from V and 4 bases from J, with 16 bases between. The CDR3 runs to 15 residues. The V gene's germline CDR1 is WNHNN and CDR2 SYGVQD (reference sequence).

The chain recombines TRBV29-1 with TRBJ2-3; 9 positions match TRBD1. V shed 5 bases and J 2 bases; nucleotides not matched to a gene: 5. Germline CDR1 is SQVTM and CDR2 is ANQGSEA. The CDR3 sequence is 14 residues long. CDR3 DNA: TGCAGCGTTTGGGACAGGGTGCTCACAGATACGCAGTATTTT. This codes for CSVWDRVLTDTQYF.